What follows are 23 T cell receptor beta chains derived from one specimen sequenced in a study of CD8+ T cells in alopecia areata. Specified treatment: oral pan-JAK inhibitor, 5-10 mg twice daily. Sequencing relied on a cDNA template that was reverse transcribed from extracted RNA. Measured with immunoSEQ multiplex PCR; TCRdb has only the in-frame clones, and not every one. The sample lists more than 90,000 clones, approximately 60% occurring once. Sequenced here: CD8+ T cells sorted from blood, sampled at week 4, from a patient treated with tofacitinib. The receptors come from a human donor with alopecia areata.

CDR3 sequence reads: CSVELSTDTQYF. CDR3 DNA: TGCAGCGTTGAACTATCGACAGATACGCAGTATTTT. The chain has TRBV29-1 and TRBJ2-3, with D uncertain. The CDR3 totals 12 residues. V lost 2 bases and J 3 bases, leaving 6 bases between the germline ends. CDR1 SQVTM and CDR2 ANQGSEA come from the germline V gene.

This chain connects TRBV7-6 to TRBJ2-5; 9 nucleotides line up with TRBD1. The closer fit of TRBJ2-7 to the DNA end suggests the J call may be wrong. The CDR3 runs 15 residues. Germline V gene sequence: CDR1 SGHVS, CDR2 FNYEAQ. Here the CDR3 DNA reads TGTGCCAGCAGCCGAGGGACAGGGAAAGCCTACGAGCAGTACTTC. It codes for CASSRGTGKAYEQYF.

V is TRBV19 and J is TRBJ1-5; D remains unclear. V dropped 3 bases and J dropped 3 bases, with 6 bases sitting between them. Germline V gene sequence: CDR1 LNHDA, CDR2 SQIVND (reference sequence). This CDR3 has 13 amino acids. The CDR3 loop is CASSILINQPQHF. CDR3 nucleotides: TGTGCCAGTAGTATCCTGATCAATCAGCCCCAGCATTTT.

The gene calls are TRBV7-6 and TRBJ1-1; the D is unclear. Germline loops: CDR1 SGHVS, CDR2 FNYEAQ. V gave up 1 base and J gave up 1 base, with 10 bases separating them. There are 15 residues in the CDR3. CDR3 protein: CASSLVPTRNTEAFF. CDR3 in DNA: TGTGCCAGCAGCTTAGTTCCAACCAGGAACACTGAAGCTTTCTTT.

V is TRBV5-1 and J is TRBJ2-2, with D possibly matching TRBD1 (6 bases). The germline V gene has CDR1 SGHRS and CDR2 YFSETQ. V lost 5 bases, J lost 1 base, and 12 bases lay in between. The CDR3 loop spans 15 amino acids. The CDR3 sequence is CASRRRQENTGELFF. CDR3 DNA sequence: TGCGCCAGCAGACGTCGACAGGAGAACACCGGGGAGCTGTTTTTT.

In the case of this clone: One junction end disagrees with the germline gene, perhaps due to a read error. This specimen includes other DNA sequences encoding the same CDR3. The chain carries TRBV7-2 and TRBJ2-3; D is possibly TRBD2 (5 bases). The germline V gene has CDR1 SGHTA and CDR2 FQGNSA. This CDR3 is 16 amino acids long. Written as DNA, the CDR3 is TGCGCCAGCAGCCAATCCGGACTCGGAACCCCAGATACGCAGTATTTT. Its translation is CASSQSGLGTPDTQYF.

The chain links TRBV6-5 to TRBJ2-4; a weak D match, TRBD1 (6 bases). CDR1 and CDR2 from the germline V gene are MNHEY and SVGAGI. CDR3 length: 16 residues. V lost 1 base to trimming and J lost 1 base, with 11 bases between them. CDR3 nucleotides: TGTGCCAGCAGTTACTTCCCAGGGGCCGCCAAAAACATTCAGTACTTC. Encoded protein: CASSYFPGAAKNIQYF.

As regards this clone: As the CDR3 is not closed by the conserved phenylalanine or tryptophan, this likely results from a read error. This rearrangement joins TRBV6-5 to TRBJ1-2; D call uncertain. The CDR3 spans 14 residues. Germline-derived CDR1 and CDR2 are MNHEY and SVGAGI. The V gene lost 3 bases and the J gene lost 0 bases, with 8 bases spanning the gap. The CDR3 spells CASSYQYSNYGYTL. CDR3 DNA: TGTGCCAGCAGTTATCAGTATTCTAACTATGGCTACACCCTC.

The CDR3 loop reads CASSVYGGHTDTQYF. CDR3 sequence (DNA): TGTGCCAGCAGCGTATACGGGGGGCACACAGATACGCAGTATTTT. This sequence joins TRBV9 and TRBJ2-3; TRBD2 might be the D (7 bases). This CDR3 contains 15 residues. V shed 1 base and J shed 2 bases, with 11 bases lying between them. Looked up from germline, CDR1 is SGDLS and CDR2 is YYNGEE.

Only a few counts were recorded for this clone. This chain uses TRBV15 with TRBJ2-3; 7 bases match TRBD2. Germline V CDR1 and CDR2: LNHNV, YYDKDF (reference sequence). The CDR3 extends over 14 amino acids. Trimming cost V 7 bases and J 3 bases; bases outside gene matches: 7. Here the CDR3 DNA reads TGTGCCACCAAGTTCGGGGGAGGGACAGATACGCAGTATTTT. Its translation is CATKFGGGTDTQYF.

This clone was observed a few times. V usage is TRBV7-8 and J usage is TRBJ2-3; D might be TRBD1 (6 bases). With 3 bases removed from V and 2 bases from J, the gap between germline ends came to 18 bases. CDR1 and CDR2 (germline): SGHVS, FQNEAQ. The CDR3 spans 17 residues. In nucleotides, the CDR3 is TGTGCCAGCAGCTTCCTTGCCCACAGGGAGAACACAGATACGCAGTATTTT. Amino acid sequence: CASSFLAHRENTDTQYF.

The chain combines TRBV21-1 with TRBJ1-2. TRBV21-1 is given as a pseudogene. The CDR3 totals 11 residues. CDR3 sequence: CASLHSGGYTF. The CDR3 region has the DNA TGTGCCAGCTTACACTCTGGTGGCTACACCTTC.

The chain joins TRBV4-3 to TRBJ2-1; D is tentatively TRBD1 or TRBD2 (5 bases each). Germline V CDR1 and CDR2: LGHNA, YSLEER. Trimming pared 3 bases from V and 7 bases from J, leaving 19 bases between. The CDR3 contains 16 residues. The DNA for the CDR3 is TGCGCCAGCAGCCACCTGGTTAGCGTGGGGGATAATGAGCAGTTCTTC. This encodes CASSHLVSVGDNEQFF.

The rearrangement links TRBV7-9 to TRBJ2-7; TRBD2 aligns across 8 bases. The V and J ends lost 5 bases and 1 base, in that order; junction bases with no gene match: 10. The CDR3 consists of 16 residues. From germline, CDR1 is SEHNR and CDR2 FQNEAQ (reference sequence). CDR3 region: CASSGSRGGSSYEQYF. The CDR3 bases are TGTGCCAGCAGCGGAAGCCGGGGGGGCTCATCCTACGAGCAGTACTTC.

This clone was seen only a few times. The chain has TRBV2 and TRBJ2-3; 9 bases line up with TRBD2. Germline V gene lookup returns CDR1 SNHLY and CDR2 FYNNEI. The V segment lost 7 bases and the J segment 0 bases; nucleotides outside the gene matches: 11. This CDR3 comprises 17 residues. The CDR3 bases are TGTGCCAGCATCCCGACTAGCGGATACTCTAGCACAGATACGCAGTATTTT. Protein sequence: CASIPTSGYSSTDTQYF. Full variable domain (rest looked up from reference TRBV2 and TRBJ2-3): EPEVTQTPSHQVTQMGQEVILRCVPISNHLYFYWYRQILGQKVEFLVSFYNNEISEKSEIFDDQFSVERPDGSNFTLKIRSTKLEDSAMYFCASIPTSGYSSTDTQYFGPGTRLTVL.

The chain uses TRBV28 and TRBJ1-5; perhaps TRBD1 as D (5 bases). The CDR3 has 16 amino acids. The germline V gene encodes CDR1 MDHEN and CDR2 SYDVKM. V lost 6 bases to trimming and J lost 0 bases, with 15 bases between them. DNA of the CDR3: TGTGCCAGCAGCACGATGGACACCTTTAGCAATCAGCCCCAGCATTTT. Amino acid sequence: CASSTMDTFSNQPQHF. The variable domain in full, completed from reference TRBV28 and TRBJ1-5, reads DVKVTQSSRYLVKRTGEKVFLECVQDMDHENMFWYRQDPGLGLRLIYFSYDVKMKEKGDIPEGYSVSREKKERFSLILESASTNQTSMYLCASSTMDTFSNQPQHFGDGTRLSIL.

CDR3 amino acids: CASSLANSQGGDYGYTF. In DNA, the CDR3 is TGTGCCAGCAGCTTAGCGAATAGCCAGGGGGGGGACTATGGCTACACCTTC. The chain is built from TRBV7-8 and TRBJ1-2; 7 bases map to TRBD1. Germline CDR1 and CDR2: SGHVS and FQNEAQ. The CDR3 runs 17 residues. V gave up 0 bases and J gave up 3 bases; unmatched junction bases: 10.

This clone was observed a handful of times. The chain carries TRBV27 and TRBJ2-2; D possibly corresponds to TRBD1 (6 bases). Deletions cut 7 bases from V and 4 bases from J, with 10 bases between. This CDR3 spans 13 amino acids. Germline CDR1 MNHEY, CDR2 SMNVEV (reference sequence). The CDR3 DNA sequence: TGTGCCAGCAAGGACAGCGCCACCGGGGAGCTGTTTTTT. Encoded protein: CASKDSATGELFF.

The rearrangement joins TRBV29-1 to TRBJ2-3, with D maybe TRBD1 (5 bases). Trimming removed 2 bases from V and 2 bases from J, with 14 bases in between. The CDR3 totals 15 residues. Germline V CDR1 and CDR2: SQVTM, ANQGSEA. CDR3 sequence reads: CSVELQDRPTDTQYF. In nucleotides, the CDR3 is TGCAGCGTTGAATTACAGGACCGCCCCACAGATACGCAGTATTTT.

The gene calls are TRBV13 and TRBJ2-3; D is uncertain. V lost 3 bases to trimming and J lost 0 bases, with 4 bases between them. Looked up from germline, CDR1 is PRHDT and CDR2 is FYEKMQ (reference sequence). The CDR3 covers 13 residues. The CDR3 region is CASSFYSTDTQYF. CDR3 DNA sequence: TGTGCCAGCAGCTTCTACAGCACAGATACGCAGTATTTT.

The chain uses TRBV27 and TRBJ2-7; D may be TRBD1 (6 bases). Germline CDR1 MNHEY, CDR2 SMNVEV (reference sequence). The V gene lost 3 bases and the J gene lost 3 bases, with 12 bases spanning the gap. This CDR3 comprises 14 residues. The CDR3 region is CASSFQGQDYEQYF. Written as DNA, the CDR3 is TGTGCCAGCAGTTTCCAGGGACAAGACTACGAGCAGTACTTC.

This clone was observed a few times. The rearrangement uses TRBV4-1 and TRBJ1-1; no reliable D call. The length of the CDR3 is 14 residues. Germline V gene sequence: CDR1 MGHRA, CDR2 YSYEKL. V lost 1 base and J lost 1, with 7 bases in between. The CDR3 sequence is CASSQGVGNTEAFF. CDR3 bases: TGCGCCAGCAGCCAAGGAGTCGGGAACACTGAAGCTTTCTTT.

In this sample, this clone turned up a few times. V gene TRBV9 combines with J gene TRBJ2-1; TRBD2 matches at 9 bases. The ends lost 7 bases at V and 4 bases at J; junction bases unmatched: 9. From germline, CDR1 is SGDLS and CDR2 YYNGEE. The CDR3 consists of 15 residues. The CDR3 loop is CASGDSGGQYNEQFF. The CDR3 DNA is TGTGCCAGCGGAGATAGCGGGGGCCAATACAATGAGCAGTTCTTC. Supplemented by reference TRBV9 and TRBJ2-1, the full variable domain reads DSGVTQTPKHLITATGQRVTLRCSPRSGDLSVYWYQQSLDQGLQFLIQYYNGEERAKGNILERFSAQQFPDLHSELNLSSLELGDSALYFCASGDSGGQYNEQFFGPGTRLTVL.